This record covers a single TCR beta chain. This sample is part of a study of blood T cell repertoires in COVID-19. Study context: Spain, Italy and the United States supplied samples that represented acute and convalescent COVID-19. In each case, the material was cDNA or gDNA derived from T cells, B-cell-depleted T cells, or PBMCs.

Using immunoSEQ multiplex PCR, the repertoire was profiled, and TCRdb retains in-frame clones only, with some absent. Of more than 95,000 clones in the sample, around nine tenths are singletons; the top ten hold roughly 5.5%. The CDR3 loop spans 15 amino acids. Germline V gene sequence: CDR1 SGDLS, CDR2 YYNGEE. Between the trimmed V and J ends, which lost 0 bases and 4 bases, there was a span of 11 bases. The source of this sequence is a human donor in a cohort sampled during active COVID-19. The sample comprised peripheral blood. This sequence joins TRBV9 and TRBJ1-5, with unresolved D. The CDR3 spells CASSVGDVENQPQHF. As DNA, the CDR3 is TGTGCCAGCAGCGTAGGAGATGTCGAGAATCAGCCCCAGCATTTT.